The 30 T cell receptor beta chains presented below share a single source sample, sequenced in a study of blood T cell repertoires in COVID-19. Generated by immunoSEQ multiplex PCR, the TCRdb table keeps only in-frame clones and is missing some. Among roughly 200,000 clones listed, approximately 79% were seen once. The sample comprised peripheral blood. These receptors were collected from a man between 50 and 59 years old who had recovered from COVID-19.

This rearrangement joins TRBV6-2 or TRBV6-3 to TRBJ2-1; 10 nucleotides align to TRBD2. Germline assignment: CDR1 MNHEY and CDR2 SVGEGT. V was pared by 5 bases and J by 0 bases, with 4 bases of the junction left unmatched. CDR3 length equals 16 residues. Here the CDR3 DNA reads TGTGCCAGCAGTCGTCCTAGCGGGAGCTCCTACAATGAGCAGTTCTTC. This gives the protein CASSRPSGSSYNEQFF.

The rearrangement links TRBV18 to TRBJ1-1; D gene ambiguous. Germline CDR1 KGHSH, CDR2 LQKENI. The CDR3 spans 12 residues. Trimming shortened V by 3 bases and J by 7 bases, and 9 bases separated the two germline ends. DNA for the CDR3: TGTGCCAGCTCACCCTTGCCGGGTGAAGCTTTCTTT. Its protein product is CASSPLPGEAFF. The variable domain in full, with the rest retrieved from reference TRBV18 and TRBJ1-1, is NAGVMQNPRHLVRRRGQEARLRCSPMKGHSHVYWYRQLPEEGLKFMVYLQKENIIDESGMPKERFSAEFPKEGPSILRIQQVVRGDSAAYFCASSPLPGEAFFGQGTRLTVV.

The chain is built from TRBV5-4 and TRBJ2-1; 7 bases are shared with TRBD2. Losses at the gene ends were 2 bases for V and 3 bases for J; bases not matched to a gene: 14. This CDR3 spans 18 amino acids. Germline lookup yields CDR1 SGHNT and CDR2 YYREEE (reference sequence). In DNA, the CDR3 is TGTGCCAGCAGCTTTCCAGGTAGGGCGGGAGAGGGCTACAATGAGCAGTTCTTC. Amino acid sequence: CASSFPGRAGEGYNEQFF.

The chain has TRBV4-1 and TRBJ2-5; 10 bases map to TRBD2. The germline gives CDR1 MGHRA, CDR2 YSYEKL. The J segment lost 5 bases and the V segment lost 0 bases, leaving 18 bases of the junction unmatched. The CDR3 loop spans 20 amino acids. DNA for the CDR3: TGCGCCAGCAGCCAAGAAGGGTCAAAGTGGCTAGCGGGGGCCGGGGAGACCCAGTACTTC. Protein sequence: CASSQEGSKWLAGAGETQYF.

The V and J genes are TRBV3-1 (or the pseudogene TRBV3-2) and TRBJ2-1, with 11 positions matching TRBD2. Germline V gives CDR1 LGHDT, CDR2 YNNKEL (reference sequence). The CDR3 consists of 20 residues. With 3 bases clipped from V and 0 bases from J, the junction kept 13 bases outside the gene matches. The CDR3 DNA reads TGTGCCAGCAGCCATTCTGTCCTAGCGGGAGGCCCAAGCTCCTACAATGAGCAGTTCTTC. Translating it yields CASSHSVLAGGPSSYNEQFF.

This clone was detected a few times. The genes are TRBV7-3 and TRBJ1-6; D is ambiguous. The CDR3 is made up of 15 amino acids. Germline V lookup: CDR1 SGHTA, CDR2 FQGTGA. V lost 4 bases to trimming and J lost 7 bases, with 14 bases between them. Here the CDR3 reads CASSSAGAWNSPLHF. The CDR3 coding sequence is TGTGCCAGCAGCTCCGCAGGTGCTTGGAATTCACCCCTCCACTTT.

The gene calls are TRBV11-3 and TRBJ2-7; 10 nucleotides agree with TRBD1. V lost 1 base, J lost 3 bases, and 3 bases stayed unmatched. The CDR3 loop spans 15 amino acids. CDR1 is SGHNT, CDR2 YENEEA, per germline. The CDR3 DNA is TGTGCCAGCAGCTTAGGAGGGACAGGGGACTACGAGCAGTACTTC. It is translated as CASSLGGTGDYEQYF.

The gene calls are TRBV19 and TRBJ1-2; 7 nucleotides align to TRBD1. CDR3 length: 15 residues. Germline CDR1 is LNHDA and CDR2 is SQIVND (reference sequence). J gave up 4 bases and V 5 bases, and 10 bases lay outside the gene matches. As DNA, the CDR3 is TGTGCCAGTAGTTCGGGGACAGCGGAGGCCTATGGCTACACCTTC. It is translated as CASSSGTAEAYGYTF.

The genes are TRBV29-1 and TRBJ1-2, with D maybe TRBD1 (6 bases). Trimming cost V 6 bases and J 5 bases, with 16 bases left between them. The CDR3 totals 13 residues. CDR1 and CDR2 (germline): SQVTM, ANQGSEA. The CDR3 region is CSVRRTANYGYTF. CDR3 DNA: TGCAGCGTCCGCAGGACAGCAAATTATGGCTACACCTTC.

The chain recombines TRBV3-1 (or the pseudogene TRBV3-2) with TRBJ2-1; TRBD2 agrees at 8 bases. Looked up from germline, CDR1 is LGHDT and CDR2 is YNNKEL (reference sequence). V lost 1 base and J lost 0; bases outside the gene matches: 17. This CDR3 has 21 residues. The CDR3 DNA follows: TGTGCCAGCAGCCAAGGAGGGGCGGGAGGTCCCTCACGAGGCTCCTACAATGAGCAGTTCTTC. Amino acid sequence: CASSQGGAGGPSRGSYNEQFF.

This clone appeared many times. Its ends do not fully match the called genes, so a read error is possible. This chain links TRBV6-6 with TRBJ1-2; no clear D. From germline, CDR1 is MNHNY and CDR2 SVGAGI (reference sequence). The CDR3 length is 8 residues. The CDR3 loop is CACSPYTF. The CDR3 coding sequence is TGTGCCTGCAGTCCGTACACCTTC.

This clone was seen more than once but under ten times. The chain combines TRBV2 with TRBJ1-5; no firm D call. Trimming pared 2 bases from V and 6 bases from J, leaving 8 bases between. Germline assignment: CDR1 SNHLY and CDR2 FYNNEI. The CDR3 runs 13 residues. CDR3 amino acids: CASSEYRSQPQHF. CDR3 in DNA: TGTGCCAGCAGTGAATATAGGAGTCAGCCCCAGCATTTT.

The rearrangement links TRBV19 to TRBJ2-1; 8 bases agree with TRBD2. The length of the CDR3 is 17 residues. V lost 3 bases and J lost 6; bases outside the gene matches: 13. CDR1 and CDR2 from the germline V gene are LNHDA and SQIVND (reference sequence). This chain's CDR3 is CASSISTSLAEFNEQFF. DNA of the CDR3: TGTGCCAGTAGTATTTCGACCTCACTAGCGGAGTTCAATGAGCAGTTCTTC.

The CDR3, as DNA: TGTGCCAGCAGTGAAGGCCTAGATGCCTACGAGCAGTACTTC. This encodes CASSEGLDAYEQYF. The chain combines TRBV2 with TRBJ2-7; D is undetermined. This CDR3 is built from 14 residues. V lost 1 base to trimming and J lost 2 bases, with 9 bases between them. Per the germline V gene, CDR1 is SNHLY and CDR2 is FYNNEI.

Only one count was recorded for this clone. The V gene is TRBV10-3, the J gene TRBJ1-1; no clear D gene. V was trimmed by 8 bases and J by 1 base, leaving 20 bases between them. The germline CDR1 and CDR2 sequences are ENHRY and SYGVKD. CDR3 length: 16 residues. CDR3 amino acids: CAIGSAGPHQNTEAFF. As DNA, the CDR3 is TGTGCCATCGGATCGGCAGGTCCTCATCAGAACACTGAAGCTTTCTTT.

This chain's CDR3 is CSASPGTGSSYEQYF. CDR3 nucleotides: TGCAGTGCTAGTCCAGGGACAGGATCCTCCTACGAGCAGTACTTC. The V and J genes are TRBV20-1 and TRBJ2-7; TRBD1 agrees at 8 bases. Germline CDR1 DFQATT, CDR2 SNEGSKA (reference sequence). This CDR3 is 15 amino acids long. V dropped 3 bases and J dropped 0; count of bases not matched to a gene: 7.

This CDR3 reads CAWSVPGQLLFNTEAFF. CDR3 bases: TGTGCCTGGAGTGTACCAGGGCAACTACTTTTTAACACTGAAGCTTTCTTT. The V call is TRBV30, the J call TRBJ1-1; tentative D call: TRBD1 (5 bases). The ends were cut back, 0 bases at V and 2 bases at J, with 19 bases in the middle. CDR1 GTSNPN and CDR2 SVGIG come from the germline V gene (reference sequence). CDR3 length: 17 residues.

J is TRBJ2-5 and V is TRBV29-1, with 13 bases that match TRBD2. V was clipped by 5 bases and J by 3 bases; unmatched bases: 6. The CDR3 has 15 residues. The germline V gene encodes CDR1 SQVTM and CDR2 ANQGSEA. The CDR3 is CSVSRTSGREETQYF. CDR3 coding DNA: TGCAGCGTTTCCCGGACTAGCGGGAGAGAAGAGACCCAGTACTTC.

The chain carries TRBV24-1 and TRBJ2-5; 9 bases match TRBD1. The germline CDR1 and CDR2 sequences are KGHDR and SFDVKD. This CDR3 region has 16 residues. V was pared by 3 bases and J by 4 bases, with 8 bases of the junction left unmatched. The CDR3 DNA sequence: TGTGCCACCAGTGATCCTACAGGGGGCCTTGGAGAGACCCAGTACTTC. Its protein is CATSDPTGGLGETQYF.

The chain joins TRBV20-1 to TRBJ1-1; D is possibly TRBD1 (5 bases). Germline CDR1 reads DFQATT; CDR2 reads SNEGSKA (reference sequence). This CDR3 contains 11 residues. Trimming stripped 4 bases from V and 5 bases from J, with 8 bases between. CDR3 DNA: TGCAGTGCTACTCAGGGAACTGAAGCTTTCTTT. As protein: CSATQGTEAFF.

The chain couples TRBV4-1 to TRBJ1-2; D call uncertain. CDR3 length: 16 amino acids. Trimming took off 0 bases at V and 4 bases at J, with 15 bases between the two ends. Germline loops: CDR1 MGHRA, CDR2 YSYEKL. CDR3: CASSQDGGLALYGYTF. CDR3 coding DNA: TGCGCCAGCAGCCAAGATGGAGGGTTAGCCCTCTATGGCTACACCTTC.

This clone was counted many times. This chain joins TRBV5-1 and TRBJ2-3; 7 bases match TRBD2. CDR3 length: 16 residues. The germline V gene encodes CDR1 SGHRS and CDR2 YFSETQ. The junction had 8 bases not matched to a gene; V was cut back by 4 bases and J by 0 bases. The chain's CDR3 is CASSPMRGTSTDTQYF. CDR3 nucleotide sequence: TGCGCCAGCAGCCCGATGCGGGGGACTAGCACAGATACGCAGTATTTT.

The V and J genes are TRBV27 and TRBJ2-7, with TRBD1 as a possible D gene (7 bases). V lost 3 bases, J lost 6 bases, and 18 bases lay in between. Germline CDR1 and CDR2: MNHEY and SMNVEV (reference sequence). The CDR3 has 15 amino acids. CDR3 sequence: CASSFLGGGGREQYF. CDR3 nucleotides: TGTGCCAGCAGTTTCCTCGGTGGAGGGGGCCGCGAGCAGTACTTC.

DNA for the CDR3: TGTGCCAGCAGCCCAAGTCTCGGGAGTCATAACGAGCAGTACTTC. Translating it yields CASSPSLGSHNEQYF. The rearrangement joins TRBV3-1 (or the pseudogene TRBV3-2) to TRBJ2-7, with a possible D match to TRBD2 (6 bases). This CDR3 has 15 amino acids. Trimming took off 4 bases at V and 5 bases at J, with 18 bases between the two ends. Germline-derived CDR1 and CDR2 are LGHDT and YNNKEL (reference sequence).

V gene TRBV6-1 combines with J gene TRBJ2-7; D possibly corresponds to TRBD1 (6 bases). Germline CDR1 reads MNHNS; CDR2 reads SASEGT. The V and J ends lost 4 bases and 2 bases respectively, with 18 bases between them. This CDR3 is built from 16 residues. CDR3 coding DNA: TGTGCCAGCAGTGGCCGGACCAATACAGGGACCTACGAGCAGTACTTC. This encodes CASSGRTNTGTYEQYF.

The chain is built from TRBV29-1 and TRBJ2-1, with 9 bases identical to TRBD2. Trimming removed 7 bases from V and 1 base from J; junction bases left unmatched: 14. Germline CDR1 reads SQVTM; CDR2 reads ANQGSEA. This CDR3 is built from 17 residues. Here the CDR3 reads CSARPKFTSGSYNEQFF. CDR3 DNA: TGCAGCGCCCGGCCCAAGTTTACTAGCGGGTCCTACAATGAGCAGTTCTTC.

The chain has TRBV30 and TRBJ2-7; TRBD2 aligns across 9 bases. This CDR3 spans 14 amino acids. Germline V gene sequence: CDR1 GTSNPN, CDR2 SVGIG (reference sequence). Germline trimming cut 2 bases from V and 5 bases from J; bases unmatched to any gene: 7. CDR3 nucleotide sequence: TGTGCCTGGAGTACGGGCGGGGGGGGAAACGAGCAGTACTTC. It translates to CAWSTGGGGNEQYF.

The chain links TRBV6-5 to TRBJ1-5; D possibly corresponds to TRBD1 (5 bases). V was cut by 9 bases and J by 5 bases, with 14 bases left in between. This CDR3 is built from 13 residues. Germline CDR1 MNHEY, CDR2 SVGAGI. The CDR3 region has the DNA TGTGCCAGTACAGGCTCATGGGATCAGCCCCAGCATTTT. It yields the protein CASTGSWDQPQHF.

The chain recombines TRBV12-3 or TRBV12-4 with TRBJ2-1; D remains ambiguous. The CDR3 has 13 residues. Trimming left V 3 bases short and J 5 bases short, with 8 bases between. The CDR3 here is CASSFHQDNEQFF. The CDR3 DNA follows: TGTGCCAGCAGTTTTCATCAGGACAATGAGCAGTTCTTC.

V is TRBV6-5 and J is TRBJ2-2, with D possibly TRBD2 on 6 matching bases. V lost 10 bases to trimming and J lost 6 bases, with 15 bases between them. CDR3 length: 13 amino acids. Looked up from germline, CDR1 is MNHEY and CDR2 is SVGAGI. CDR3: CATTTSLSGELFF. The CDR3 DNA is TGTGCCACCACGACTAGTCTGTCCGGGGAGCTGTTTTTT.